These T cell receptor beta chains were read from a single sample in a study of T cell responses to AZD1222 COVID-19 vaccine. The protocol was immunoSEQ multiplex PCR, while the TCRdb copy is restricted to in-frame clones and leaves out a portion. The data hold approximately 96,000 clones, with around 84% observed a single time. The specimen was peripheral blood, collected 28 days after the second AZD1222 dose. Receptors were obtained from an adult who received the AZD1222 COVID-19 vaccine. Both conserved end residues are part of each CDR3. The order of the fields is J gene, CDR3 length, D gene, V gene, clone size, CDR3 DNA, CDR3 protein. D genes are given only for firm matches. Some rows have no size entry. The others give once, few or many, or a class for an expanded clone.

TRBJ1-5,15,NA,TRBV4-3,NA,TGCGCCAGCAGCCCCGGGGTACAGAACAATCAGCCCCAGCATTTT,CASSPGVQNNQPQHF
TRBJ1-1,13,NA,TRBV5-1,NA,TGCGCCAGCAGCTTTACCGGTAACACTGAAGCTTTCTTT,CASSFTGNTEAFF
TRBJ1-2,13,TRBD1,TRBV30,NA,TGTGCCTGTTGGGGACAGGGACGATATGGCTACACCTTC,CACWGQGRYGYTF
TRBJ1-2,13,NA,TRBV30,NA,TGTGCCTGGAGTGCCTCACTTAACTATGGCTACACCTTC,CAWSASLNYGYTF
TRBJ2-1,16,TRBD2,TRBV28,NA,TGTGCCAGCACCTTTGGGGTGGGTAGCGGGAGAAATGGGCAGTTCTTC,CASTFGVGSGRNGQFF
TRBJ2-5,15,TRBD2,TRBV5-4,NA,TGTGCCAGCAGTTACGGGACTAGCGGCCAAGAGACCCAGTACTTC,CASSYGTSGQETQYF
TRBJ1-1,12,NA,TRBV13,NA,TGTGCCAGCAGCCCGGGGGACACTGAAGCTTTCTTT,CASSPGDTEAFF
TRBJ1-2,13,NA,TRBV5-6,NA,TGTGCCAGCAGCAGAGACCAAGCAGATGGCTACACCTTC,CASSRDQADGYTF
TRBJ1-5,18,TRBD1,TRBV6-2/TRBV6-3,NA,TGTGCCAGCAGCCCCGGGACAGGGGAGTTTTTAGGGAATCAGCCCCAGCATTTT,CASSPGTGEFLGNQPQHF
TRBJ1-3,14,NA,TRBV10-3,NA,TGTGCCATCAGTGAGTACCGAAAAGGAAACACCATATATTTT,CAISEYRKGNTIYF
TRBJ2-6,14,NA,TRBV7-8,NA,TGTGCCAGCAGCTTAGTAACGGGGATCAACGTCCTGACTTTC,CASSLVTGINVLTF
TRBJ2-1,14,TRBD2,TRBV7-3,NA,TGTGCCAGCAGCTCCGGACTAGCGACAGGTGAGCAGTTCTTC,CASSSGLATGEQFF
TRBJ2-2,15,NA,TRBV27,NA,TGTGCCAGCAGTTTATCGGGCCCCCTTGGCGGGGAGCTGTTTTTT,CASSLSGPLGGELFF
TRBJ2-7,14,TRBD1,TRBV9,NA,TGTGCCAGCAGCGTGAGGCAGGGGGCTAGCGAGCAGTACTTC,CASSVRQGASEQYF
TRBJ2-5,13,TRBD1,TRBV11-3,NA,TGTGCCAGCAGCTCGACAGGGATAGAGACCCAGTACTTC,CASSSTGIETQYF
TRBJ1-6,15,NA,TRBV5-1,few,TGCGCCAGCAGCTCACAAGCCACTCTTAATTCACCCCTCCACTTT,CASSSQATLNSPLHF
TRBJ1-5,17,NA,TRBV7-2,NA,TGTGCCAGCAGCCTGCGGGACACCCCCTCCATTGGGCAGCCCCAGCATTTT,CASSLRDTPSIGQPQHF
TRBJ2-3,14,NA,TRBV5-1,few,TGCGCCAGCAGCCACCGGGACGGGCCAGATACGCAGTATTTT,CASSHRDGPDTQYF
TRBJ1-3,16,NA,TRBV9,NA,TGTGCCAGCAGCGTAGGTGTGGGTCCGGGTCAAAACACCATATATTTT,CASSVGVGPGQNTIYF
TRBJ1-5,13,NA,TRBV30,NA,TGTGCCTGGAGTCCGGGGGGGGATCAGCCCCAGCATTTT,CAWSPGGDQPQHF
TRBJ1-1,13,TRBD1,TRBV29-1,NA,TGCAGCGGCAACAGACAGGGGAACACTGAAGCTTTCTTT,CSGNRQGNTEAFF
TRBJ1-6,15,NA,TRBV6-5,NA,TGTGCCAGCAGTACCCAGGGACTGACGAATTCACCCCTCCACTTT,CASSTQGLTNSPLHF
TRBJ1-3,16,TRBD1,TRBV27,few,TGTGCCAGCAGTTTAGACCCCCGACAGGGGGGAAACACCATATATTTT,CASSLDPRQGGNTIYF
TRBJ2-2,13,NA,TRBV6-5,once,TGTGCCAGCAGTTACGTCGTAGCCGGGGAGCTGTTTTTT,CASSYVVAGELFF
TRBJ2-5,17,TRBD2,TRBV5-1,NA,TGCGCCAGCAGCACCTTTAGCGGGGGGCCAACCGGGGAGACCCAGTACTTC,CASSTFSGGPTGETQYF
TRBJ2-3,13,NA,TRBV5-4,NA,TGTGCCAGCAGCCACCCCCTACCAGATACGCAGTATTTT,CASSHPLPDTQYF